This T cell receptor (beta chain) was sequenced for a study of cytomegalovirus exposure and HLA in healthy donors. The CDR3 spans 14 residues. Germline V gives CDR1 KGHSH, CDR2 LQKENI. V gave up 6 bases and J gave up 2 bases; unmatched junction bases: 4. Healthy donors of bone marrow made up the group. Donors were ostensibly healthy at sampling, although undocumented immune exposures were probable. The PCR made use of 60 Vbeta and 13 Jbeta primers. Produced via immunoSEQ multiplex PCR; TCRdb's table is partial and in-frame only. Of about 180,000 clones listed, over 70% are singletons. General study findings and limits: Later analysis identified about 15,000 TCR beta sequences associated with HLA alleles, using a false discovery rate threshold of 0.05.

This clone appeared a single time. Its specificity is unknown. This TCR was sampled from a man aged 18 to 30 in good health and CMV-seronegative. The source material was PBMCs. The rearrangement links TRBV18 to TRBJ1-2, with 9 positions matching TRBD1. CDR3 nucleotides: TGTGCCAGCTCCCTTGGACAGGGGAACTATGGCTACACCTTC. This translates into CASSLGQGNYGYTF.